Ten or more counts support the clone carrying this TCR beta chain. Its target is unknown. Per the germline V gene, CDR1 is MNHEY and CDR2 is SVGAGI. The V gene lost 0 bases and the J gene lost 14 bases, with 11 bases spanning the gap. The CDR3 spans 13 residues. Described time point: healthy volunteer bleed at 6 weeks. It was from unfractionated whole blood that total RNA was extracted. The study's library attached unique molecular identifiers to single cDNA molecules. In the authors' methods: Across samples, TCR counts had a median of about 92,000 and ranged from roughly 23,224 to 700,000. TCRdb reanalysed the RACE reads using MiXCR and keeps one entry per CDR3 protein. The V and J calls were determined by TCRdb, not by the authors. Of under 45,000 distinct CDR3 sequences in the sample, approximately 5% are singletons; the top ten hold roughly 13%. This specimen belongs to a study of human T cells and chemical hapten exposure. Study-level background: TCR yield per sample varied, mainly due to pooled library volumes.

Study observations and caveats: With DPC sensitization, TCRs exceeding 1 in 1000 frequency showed no change.

Sequences were obtained from whole blood. This chain links TRBV6-5 with TRBJ1-6; D ambiguous. The sequence was collected from a human donor in good health. Some clones in this sample may be carry-over from other donors' samples. The CDR3 loop reads CASSYSGPRALHF. The CDR3 DNA is TGTGCCAGCAGTTACTCGGGCCCGAGGGCCCTCCACTTT.